The 17 T cell receptor beta chains below come from one sample, sequenced in a study of blood T cell repertoires in COVID-19. Data came from immunoSEQ multiplex PCR; TCRdb stores just in-frame clones and leaves some out. The repertoire holds some 120,000 clones, with approximately 77% as singletons. Material for sequencing was peripheral blood. All receptors come from a human donor in a cohort sampled during active COVID-19.

The chain joins TRBV5-6 to TRBJ2-7; TRBD1 agrees at 8 bases. Germline V gene data show CDR1 as SGHDT and CDR2 as YYEEEE. The V and J ends lost 2 bases and 6 bases, in that order; junction bases with no gene match: 4. This CDR3 region has 13 residues. CDR3 bases: TGTGCCAGCAGCTTTTGGACAGGGACCGAGCAGTACTTC. It translates to CASSFWTGTEQYF.

This clone has just one count. J is TRBJ1-5 and V is TRBV9; D may be TRBD1 (5 bases). The CDR3 extends over 14 amino acids. Per germline, CDR1 SGDLS and CDR2 YYNGEE. Trimming pared 4 bases from V and 1 base from J, leaving 9 bases between. Here the CDR3 DNA reads TGTGCCAGCAGCCCGACAGAGAGCAATCAGCCCCAGCATTTT. It is translated as CASSPTESNQPQHF.

The chain employs TRBV6-5 and TRBJ2-5, with 8 nucleotides matching TRBD2. The end of the DNA aligns better with TRBJ2-7, so the J call may be wrong. Germline CDR1 and CDR2: MNHEY and SVGAGI. The CDR3 extends over 15 amino acids. Here the CDR3 DNA reads TGTGCCAGCAAAAGTAGGACTAGCACAAAGTACGAGCAGTACTTC. Translating gives CASKSRTSTKYEQYF.

V usage is TRBV5-1 and J usage is TRBJ1-1; 10 nucleotides align to TRBD1. CDR1 is SGHRS, CDR2 YFSETQ, per germline. The CDR3 runs 15 residues. V dropped 2 bases and J dropped 7; count of bases not matched to a gene: 8. This CDR3 reads CASSFNLGQGIEAFF. Written as DNA, the CDR3 is TGCGCCAGCAGCTTTAACCTGGGACAGGGGATTGAAGCTTTCTTT. Filled out from reference TRBV5-1 and TRBJ1-1, the complete variable domain reads KAGVTQTPRYLIKTRGQQVTLSCSPISGHRSVSWYQQTPGQGLQFLFEYFSETQRNKGNFPGRFSGRQFSNSRSEMNVSTLELGDSALYLCASSFNLGQGIEAFFGQGTRLTVV.

This clone was seen a few times. The chain is built from TRBV19 and TRBJ2-7; D is perhaps TRBD1 (6 bases). This CDR3 spans 14 amino acids. Germline V lookup: CDR1 LNHDA, CDR2 SQIVND (reference sequence). Trimming pared 5 bases from V and 4 bases from J, leaving 15 bases between. The CDR3 nucleotides read TGTGCCAGTAGTGTCGGGACACTTTATTACGAGCAGTACTTC. Amino acid sequence: CASSVGTLYYEQYF.

The chain employs TRBV5-1 and TRBJ1-2, with D possibly TRBD1 on 5 matching bases. This CDR3 has 16 residues. Germline CDR1 is SGHRS and CDR2 is YFSETQ. Trimming shortened V by 0 bases and J by 0 bases, and 12 bases separated the two germline ends. CDR3 in DNA: TGCGCCAGCAGCTTGGCGGACACCGGAGCTAACTATGGCTACACCTTC. Translating gives CASSLADTGANYGYTF.

The rearrangement links TRBV13 to TRBJ2-7, with 7 bases identical to TRBD1. The length of the CDR3 is 12 residues. With V trimmed by 6 bases and J by 3 bases, 2 bases remained unmatched. Germline CDR1 is PRHDT and CDR2 is FYEKMQ (reference sequence). The CDR3 here is CASSPGGYEQYF. For the CDR3, the DNA is TGTGCCAGCAGTCCAGGGGGCTACGAGCAGTACTTC.

This clone was counted only a few times. The chain couples TRBV2 to TRBJ1-5, with D possibly being TRBD1 (6 bases). The CDR3 sequence is 14 residues long. The germline CDR1 and CDR2 sequences are SNHLY and FYNNEI. V gave up 3 bases and J gave up 11 bases, with 17 bases separating them. The DNA for the CDR3 is TGTGCCAGCAGTGAGGGGGCGTGGAGAAGAGCCCAGCATTTT. Residues: CASSEGAWRRAQHF.

The chain couples TRBV29-1 to TRBJ1-1, with 7 bases matching TRBD1. Losses at the gene ends were 6 bases for V and 1 base for J; bases not matched to a gene: 5. The germline gives CDR1 SQVTM, CDR2 ANQGSEA. The CDR3 spans 13 residues. CDR3 in amino acids: CSVAQGTNTEAFF. The CDR3 bases are TGCAGCGTCGCACAGGGGACGAACACTGAAGCTTTCTTT.

The chain is built from TRBV11-2 and TRBJ2-7; the D gene is possibly TRBD2 (6 bases). Deletions cut 0 bases from V and 3 bases from J, with 18 bases between. Germline V CDR1 and CDR2: SGHAT, FQNNGV. The CDR3 extends over 17 amino acids. CDR3: CASSLDPTARRGYEQYF. For the CDR3, the DNA is TGTGCCAGCAGCTTAGATCCTACTGCCAGGAGGGGCTACGAGCAGTACTTC.

The rearrangement uses TRBV5-1 and TRBJ2-7; D is possibly TRBD1 (6 bases). CDR1 SGHRS and CDR2 YFSETQ come from the germline V gene. This CDR3 is 15 amino acids long. The ends were cut back, 3 bases at V and 6 bases at J, with 19 bases in the middle. CDR3: CASSYDRSIGGEQYF. CDR3 DNA: TGCGCCAGCAGCTACGACAGGTCCATTGGGGGCGAGCAGTACTTC.

This chain connects TRBV5-3 to TRBJ1-2; D gene uncertain. TRBV5-3 is an ORF; its function is uncertain. The ends were cut back, 2 bases at V and 0 bases at J, with 5 bases in the middle. CDR3 size: 13 residues. The CDR3 DNA sequence: TGTGCCAGAAGCTTCCGTACTAACTATGGCTACACCTTC. Residues: CARSFRTNYGYTF.

The genes are TRBV7-3 and TRBJ2-2; weak D call: TRBD2 (5 bases). The germline gives CDR1 SGHTA, CDR2 FQGTGA. The CDR3 has 17 residues. The ends were cut back, 3 bases at V and 3 bases at J, with 17 bases in the middle. CDR3: CASSLDAGETYTGELFF. Here the CDR3 DNA reads TGTGCCAGCAGCTTGGACGCTGGGGAGACTTACACCGGGGAGCTGTTTTTT.

This clone has only a few counts. The chain couples TRBV27 to TRBJ2-7, with D possibly matching TRBD1 (6 bases). The CDR3 loop spans 15 amino acids. CDR1 and CDR2 (germline): MNHEY, SMNVEV (reference sequence). V lost 2 bases and J lost 5, with 16 bases in between. The chain's CDR3 is CASSLLGTRANEQYF. In nucleotides, the CDR3 is TGTGCCAGCAGTTTACTCGGGACACGCGCCAACGAGCAGTACTTC.

This clone was recorded only once. Other DNA sequences in this sample translate to the same CDR3. V and J are TRBV9 and TRBJ1-1; possibly TRBD1 for D (5 bases). The CDR3 contains 13 residues. The V gene lost 2 bases and the J gene lost 1 base, with 6 bases spanning the gap. Germline V gene data show CDR1 as SGDLS and CDR2 as YYNGEE. This CDR3 reads CASSVTGNTEAFF. The CDR3 bases are TGTGCCAGCAGCGTCACAGGGAACACTGAAGCTTTCTTT.

The V and J genes are TRBV5-1 and TRBJ2-7, with 8 bases identical to TRBD2. Germline values: CDR1 SGHRS, CDR2 YFSETQ. This CDR3 has 16 amino acids. The ends lost 4 bases at V and 4 bases at J; junction bases unmatched: 13. The CDR3 here is CASSLLGAGGMYEQYF. CDR3 nucleotide sequence: TGCGCCAGCAGCCTCCTGGGGGCGGGAGGTATGTACGAGCAGTACTTC.

This clone was detected only a few times. The genes are TRBV6-5 and TRBJ1-5; D is unresolved. The germline CDR1 and CDR2 sequences are MNHEY and SVGAGI. The CDR3 has 12 residues. V dropped 5 bases and J dropped 0 bases, with 2 bases sitting between them. CDR3 DNA sequence: TGTGCCAGCAGTCATAGCAATCAGCCCCAGCATTTT. This gives the protein CASSHSNQPQHF.